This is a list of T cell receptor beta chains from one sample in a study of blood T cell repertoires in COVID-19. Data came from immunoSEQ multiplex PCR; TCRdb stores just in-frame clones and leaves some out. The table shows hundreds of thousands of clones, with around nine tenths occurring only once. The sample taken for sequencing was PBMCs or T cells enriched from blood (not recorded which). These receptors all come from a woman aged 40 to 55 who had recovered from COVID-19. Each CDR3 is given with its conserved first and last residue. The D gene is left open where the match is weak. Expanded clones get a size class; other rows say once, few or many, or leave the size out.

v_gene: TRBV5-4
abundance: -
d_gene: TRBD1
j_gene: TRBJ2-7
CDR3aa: CASSLEDRGNEQYF
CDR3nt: TGTGCCAGCAGCTTGGAGGACAGGGGCAACGAGCAGTACTTC

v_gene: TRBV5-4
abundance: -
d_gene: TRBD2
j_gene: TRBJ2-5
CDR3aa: CASMSGASGRKETQYF
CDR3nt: TGTGCCAGCATGTCCGGGGCTAGCGGGAGGAAAGAGACCCAGTACTTC

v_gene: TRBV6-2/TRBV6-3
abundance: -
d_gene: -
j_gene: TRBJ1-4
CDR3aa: CASSGLTDRATNEKLFF
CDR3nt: TGTGCCAGCAGTGGCCTGACAGACCGTGCAACTAATGAAAAACTGTTTTTT

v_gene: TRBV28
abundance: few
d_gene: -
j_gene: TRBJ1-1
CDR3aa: CASSKQFTEAFF
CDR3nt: TGTGCCAGCAGTAAACAGTTCACTGAAGCTTTCTTT

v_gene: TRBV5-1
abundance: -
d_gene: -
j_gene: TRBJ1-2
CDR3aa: CASSLDGQINYGYTF
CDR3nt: TGCGCCAGCAGCTTGGATGGACAGATAAACTATGGCTACACCTTC

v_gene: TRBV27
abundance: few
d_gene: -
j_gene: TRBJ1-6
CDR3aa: CASSAREGTYNSPLHF
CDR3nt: TGTGCCAGCAGTGCCCGGGAGGGAACCTATAATTCACCCCTCCACTTT

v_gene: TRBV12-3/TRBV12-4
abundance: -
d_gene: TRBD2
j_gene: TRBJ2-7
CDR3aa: CASRGRIDEQYF
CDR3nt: TGTGCCTCCCGCGGGAGAATCGACGAGCAGTACTTC

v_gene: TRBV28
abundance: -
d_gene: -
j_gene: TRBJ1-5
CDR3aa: CASSTWTATGPNNQPQHF
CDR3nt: TGTGCCAGCAGTACTTGGACAGCAACGGGGCCCAATAATCAGCCCCAGCATTTT

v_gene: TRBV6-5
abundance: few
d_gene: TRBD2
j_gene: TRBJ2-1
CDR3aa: CASSRSGRSYNEQFF
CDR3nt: TGTGCCAGCAGTCGCAGCGGGAGATCCTACAATGAGCAGTTCTTC

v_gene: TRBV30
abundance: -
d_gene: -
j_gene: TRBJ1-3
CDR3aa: CAGAGKGGNTIYF
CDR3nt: TGTGCCGGCGCGGGAAAAGGTGGAAACACCATATATTTT

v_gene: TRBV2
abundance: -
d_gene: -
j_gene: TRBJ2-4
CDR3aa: CASSEQDYNGDF
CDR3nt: TGTGCCAGCAGTGAACAGGACTACAACGGGGACTTC

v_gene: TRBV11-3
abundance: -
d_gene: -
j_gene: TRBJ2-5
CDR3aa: CASSFSRGGQETQYF
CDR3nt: TGTGCCAGCAGCTTCTCAAGAGGGGGACAAGAGACCCAGTACTTC

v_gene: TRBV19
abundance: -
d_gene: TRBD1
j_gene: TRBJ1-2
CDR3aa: CASNKGDSANYGYTF
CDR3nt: TGTGCCAGTAATAAGGGGGACAGCGCGAACTATGGCTACACCTTC

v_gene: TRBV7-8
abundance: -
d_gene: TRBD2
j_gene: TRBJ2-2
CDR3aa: CASSAARLAGGSTGELFF
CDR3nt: TGTGCCAGCAGCGCTGCCAGACTAGCGGGAGGTAGCACCGGGGAGCTGTTTTTT

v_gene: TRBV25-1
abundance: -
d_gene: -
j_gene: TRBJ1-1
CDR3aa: CASRRDTNTEAFF
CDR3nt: TGTGCCAGCAGGAGAGACACGAACACTGAAGCTTTCTTT

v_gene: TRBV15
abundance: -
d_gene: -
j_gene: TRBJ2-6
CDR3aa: CATSSRGRSSGANVLTF
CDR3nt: TGTGCCACCAGCAGTCGGGGGAGGTCCTCTGGGGCCAACGTCCTGACTTTC

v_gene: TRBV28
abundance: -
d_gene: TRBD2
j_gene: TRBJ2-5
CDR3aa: CASNRPGGGSYETQYF
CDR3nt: TGTGCCAGCAACCGTCCCGGTGGCGGGAGCTATGAGACCCAGTACTTC

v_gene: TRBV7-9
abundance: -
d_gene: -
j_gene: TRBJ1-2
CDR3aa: CASSLDLGAGYGYTF
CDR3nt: TGTGCCAGCAGCTTAGACCTGGGGGCAGGCTATGGCTACACCTTC

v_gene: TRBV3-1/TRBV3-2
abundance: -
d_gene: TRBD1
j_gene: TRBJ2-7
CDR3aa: CASSRGIAGGYEQYF
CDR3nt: TGTGCCAGCAGCCGAGGGATTGCAGGGGGCTACGAGCAGTACTTC

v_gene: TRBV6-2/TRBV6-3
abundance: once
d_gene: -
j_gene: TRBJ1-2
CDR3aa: CASTPSRNYGYTF
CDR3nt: TGTGCCAGCACCCCGTCACGGAACTATGGCTACACCTTC

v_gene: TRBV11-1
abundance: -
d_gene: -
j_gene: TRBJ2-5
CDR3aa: CASSFGGLETQYF
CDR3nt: TGTGCCAGCAGCTTTGGAGGGTTGGAGACCCAGTACTTC

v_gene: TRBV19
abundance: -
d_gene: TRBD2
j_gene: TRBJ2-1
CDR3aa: CASSRTSEREQFF
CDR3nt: TGTGCCAGTAGTCGGACTAGCGAGCGTGAGCAGTTCTTC

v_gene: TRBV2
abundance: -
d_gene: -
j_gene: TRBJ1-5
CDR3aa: CASAAWDTPGQPQHF
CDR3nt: TGTGCCAGCGCCGCATGGGACACGCCGGGGCAGCCCCAGCATTTT

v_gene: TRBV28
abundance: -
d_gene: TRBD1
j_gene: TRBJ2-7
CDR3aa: CASSLLGQGDEQYF
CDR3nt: TGTGCCAGCAGTTTACTTGGACAGGGGGACGAGCAGTACTTC

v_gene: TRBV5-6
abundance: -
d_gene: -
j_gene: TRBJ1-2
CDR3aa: CASSITSGYGYTF
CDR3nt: TGTGCCAGCAGCATTACTTCTGGCTATGGCTACACCTTC

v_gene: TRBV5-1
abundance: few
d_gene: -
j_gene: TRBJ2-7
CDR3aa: CASSLGGDEQYF
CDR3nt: TGCGCCAGCAGCTTGGGTGGAGATGAGCAGTACTTC

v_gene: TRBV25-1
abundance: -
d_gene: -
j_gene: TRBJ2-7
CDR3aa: CASSGQGLAEHF
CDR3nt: TGTGCCAGCAGTGGTCAGGGGCTAGCGGAGCACTTC

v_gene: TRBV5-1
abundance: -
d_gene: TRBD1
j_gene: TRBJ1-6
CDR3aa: CASSLGTGVNSPLHF
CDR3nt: TGCGCCAGCAGCTTGGGGACAGGGGTTAATTCACCCCTCCACTTT

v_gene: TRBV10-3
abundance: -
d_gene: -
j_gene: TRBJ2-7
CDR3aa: CASHSGPEDEQYF
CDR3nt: TGTGCCTCCCATAGCGGTCCGGAGGACGAGCAGTACTTC

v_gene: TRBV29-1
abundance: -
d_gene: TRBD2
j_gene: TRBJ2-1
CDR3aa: CSVTDGLAGTNEQFF
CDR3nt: TGCAGCGTCACTGACGGACTAGCGGGTACCAATGAGCAGTTCTTC

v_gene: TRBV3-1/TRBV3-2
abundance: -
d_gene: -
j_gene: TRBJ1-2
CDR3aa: CASRARTRSGYTF
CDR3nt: TGTGCCAGCAGGGCTCGGACACGTAGCGGCTACACCTTC

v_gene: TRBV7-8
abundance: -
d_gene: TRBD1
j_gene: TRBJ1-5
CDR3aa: CASSLRQGEYSNQPQHF
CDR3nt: TGTGCCAGCAGCTTACGGCAGGGGGAGTATAGCAATCAGCCCCAGCATTTT